This T cell receptor (beta chain) was sequenced during a study of blood T cell repertoires in COVID-19 (dated by TCRdb to 2018 to 2020). As for the study more broadly: Collaborator samples came from the United States, Italy and Spain and covered acute and convalescent phases of COVID-19. The prospective study material was composed of cDNA or gDNA derived from T cells, B-cell-depleted T cells, or PBMCs. The dataset comprised deeply sampled blood TCRbeta repertoires from subjects exposed to, actively infected with, or recovered from COVID-19. The repertoires were made available in a free public database intended to serve as a resource for research on the immune response to SARS-CoV-2. The samples were drawn from the first 160 participants of the ongoing ImmuneRACE study and from under 1,500 subjects provided by 6 global collaborators. Sample metadata almost always included a de-identified subject ID, COVID-19 status, age in years and sex. Where available, HLA class I and class II types were taken from metadata supplied by the sample provider and were not determined by assay-based typing. Results and caveats for the whole study, not just this receptor: Clinical and demographic metadata were provided uncurated, with the amount varying by source and participant.

Whole blood was collected in K2EDTA tubes by collaborating institutions according to the institutions' own protocols. For TCRbeta analysis, collaborators shipped samples in one of three forms: frozen whole blood, isolated PBMCs, or DNA extracted from either of those sample types. V drops 4 bases and J drops 7 bases, leaving 8 bases in between. From cysteine to phenylalanine, the CDR3 is 11 amino acids long. The kept DNA is CDR3 alone, 33 bases in frame from the first base. Sequences SQVTM (CDR1) and ANQGSEA (CDR2) are obtained from the germline V gene. As concerns this clone: No antigen is known for it. Nothing much larger sits one base from this clone, and base qualities are not available.

TCRbeta CDR3 regions were amplified from genomic DNA using the immunoSEQ Assay, a bias-controlled multiplex PCR. As for the original processing: The number of nucleated cells in each sample was estimated by amplification of reference gene primers within the assay. To quantify the absolute abundance of each unique TCRbeta CDR3 rearrangement, sequence reads were collapsed and filtered. For each sample, productive Simpson clonality was calculated as the square root of Simpson's diversity index across productive rearrangements. Sourced from immuneACCESS, this table was stored by TCRdb with only in-frame sequences that have V and J called. A share of the clones is absent; for the studies checked, an unresolved V gene accounts for under half, and the remainder has no known explanation. V and J calls and clone size are given by that table; D and trimming were obtained from the DNA. Within this sample are 110,000 or so clones, with roughly 84% of them counted one time only. The top ten clonotypes cover roughly 8% of the sample.

The clonotype comes from a woman between 35 and 50 years old with acute or convalescent COVID-19. The sequencing sample was made of peripheral blood. The V and J segments used are TRBV29-1 and TRBJ1-3; a weak D assignment points to TRBD1 (5 bases agree). Here the CDR3 is given as CSVVGANTIYF. DNA sequence: TGCAGCGTTGTTGGGGCCAACACCATATATTTT.